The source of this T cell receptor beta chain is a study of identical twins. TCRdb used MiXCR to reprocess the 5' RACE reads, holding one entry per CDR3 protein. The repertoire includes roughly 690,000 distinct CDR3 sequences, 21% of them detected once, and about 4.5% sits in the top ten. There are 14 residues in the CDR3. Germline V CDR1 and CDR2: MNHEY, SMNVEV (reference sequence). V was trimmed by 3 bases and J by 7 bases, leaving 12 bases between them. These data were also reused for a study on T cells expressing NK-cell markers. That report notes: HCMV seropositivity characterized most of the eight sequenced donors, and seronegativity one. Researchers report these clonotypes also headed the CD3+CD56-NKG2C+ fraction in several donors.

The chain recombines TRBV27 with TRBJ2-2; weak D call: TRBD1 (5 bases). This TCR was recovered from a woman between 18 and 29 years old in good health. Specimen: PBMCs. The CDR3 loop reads CASSFKGAVGELFF. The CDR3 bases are TGTGCCAGCAGTTTCAAAGGGGCGGTCGGGGAGCTGTTTTTT.